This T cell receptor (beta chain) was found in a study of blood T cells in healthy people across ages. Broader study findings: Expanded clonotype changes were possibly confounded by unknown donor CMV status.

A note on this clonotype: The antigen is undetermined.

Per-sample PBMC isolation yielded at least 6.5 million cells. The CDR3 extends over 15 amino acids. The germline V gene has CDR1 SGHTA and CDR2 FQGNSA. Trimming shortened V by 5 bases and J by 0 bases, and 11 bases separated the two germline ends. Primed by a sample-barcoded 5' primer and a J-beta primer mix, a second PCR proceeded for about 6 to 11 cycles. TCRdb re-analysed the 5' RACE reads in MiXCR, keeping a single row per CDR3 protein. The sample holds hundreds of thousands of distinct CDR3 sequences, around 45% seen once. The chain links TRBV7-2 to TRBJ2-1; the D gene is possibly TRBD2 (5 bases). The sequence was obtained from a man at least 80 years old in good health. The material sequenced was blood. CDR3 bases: TGTGCCAGCAGCCTCCAGGCGGGCTCCTACAATGAGCAGTTCTTC. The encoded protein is CASSLQAGSYNEQFF.